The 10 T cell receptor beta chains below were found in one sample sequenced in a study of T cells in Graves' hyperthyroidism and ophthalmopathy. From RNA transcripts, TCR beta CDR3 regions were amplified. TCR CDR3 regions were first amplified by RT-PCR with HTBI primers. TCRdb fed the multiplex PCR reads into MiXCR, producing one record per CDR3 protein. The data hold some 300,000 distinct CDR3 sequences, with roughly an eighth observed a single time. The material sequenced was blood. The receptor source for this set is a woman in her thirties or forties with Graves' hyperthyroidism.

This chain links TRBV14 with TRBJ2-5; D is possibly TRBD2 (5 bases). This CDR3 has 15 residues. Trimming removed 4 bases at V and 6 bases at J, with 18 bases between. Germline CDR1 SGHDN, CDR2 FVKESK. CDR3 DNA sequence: TGTGCCAGCAGCCCACATATCGGGGTTGGAAAGACCCAGTACTTC. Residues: CASSPHIGVGKTQYF.

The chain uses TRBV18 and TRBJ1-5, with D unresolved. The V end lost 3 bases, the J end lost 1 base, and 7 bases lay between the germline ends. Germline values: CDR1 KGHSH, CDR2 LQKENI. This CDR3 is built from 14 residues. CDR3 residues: CASSPDQSNQPQHF. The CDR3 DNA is TGTGCCAGCTCACCGGACCAGAGCAATCAGCCCCAGCATTTT. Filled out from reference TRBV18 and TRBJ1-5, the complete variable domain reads NAGVMQNPRHLVRRRGQEARLRCSPMKGHSHVYWYRQLPEEGLKFMVYLQKENIIDESGMPKERFSAEFPKEGPSILRIQQVVRGDSAAYFCASSPDQSNQPQHFGDGTRLSIL.

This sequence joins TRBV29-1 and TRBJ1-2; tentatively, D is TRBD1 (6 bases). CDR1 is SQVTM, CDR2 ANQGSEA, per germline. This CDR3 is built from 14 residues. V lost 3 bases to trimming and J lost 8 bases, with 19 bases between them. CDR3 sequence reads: CSVDRGGSGEGYTF. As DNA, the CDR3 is TGCAGCGTTGACAGAGGGGGTTCGGGCGAGGGCTACACCTTC.

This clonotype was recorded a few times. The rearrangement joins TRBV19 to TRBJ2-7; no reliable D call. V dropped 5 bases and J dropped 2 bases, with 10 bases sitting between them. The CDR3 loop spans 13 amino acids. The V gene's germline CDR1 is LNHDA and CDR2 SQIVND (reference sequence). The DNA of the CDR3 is TGTGCCAGTAGTGTGCAGGCGCCCTACGAGCAGTACTTC. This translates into CASSVQAPYEQYF.

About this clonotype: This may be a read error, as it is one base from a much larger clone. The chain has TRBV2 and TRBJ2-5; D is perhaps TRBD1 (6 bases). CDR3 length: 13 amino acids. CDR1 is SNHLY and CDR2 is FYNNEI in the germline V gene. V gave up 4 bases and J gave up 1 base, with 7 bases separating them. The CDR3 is CASSADSQETQYF. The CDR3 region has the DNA TGTGCCAGCAGTGCGGACAGCCAAGAGACCCAGTACTTC.

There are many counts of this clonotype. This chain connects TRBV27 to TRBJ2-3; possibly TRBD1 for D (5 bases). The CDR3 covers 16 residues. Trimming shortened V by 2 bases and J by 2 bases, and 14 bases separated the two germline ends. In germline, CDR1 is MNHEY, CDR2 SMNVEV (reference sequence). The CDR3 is CASSLHPQGYTDTQYF. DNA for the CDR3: TGTGCCAGCAGTTTACATCCCCAGGGTTACACAGATACGCAGTATTTT.

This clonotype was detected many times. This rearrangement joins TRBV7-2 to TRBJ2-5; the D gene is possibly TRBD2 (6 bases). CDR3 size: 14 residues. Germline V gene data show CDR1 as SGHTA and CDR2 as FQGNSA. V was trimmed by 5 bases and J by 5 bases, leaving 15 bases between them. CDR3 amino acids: CASSTRGRWETQYF. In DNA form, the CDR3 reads TGTGCCAGCAGCACACGGGGGAGGTGGGAGACCCAGTACTTC.

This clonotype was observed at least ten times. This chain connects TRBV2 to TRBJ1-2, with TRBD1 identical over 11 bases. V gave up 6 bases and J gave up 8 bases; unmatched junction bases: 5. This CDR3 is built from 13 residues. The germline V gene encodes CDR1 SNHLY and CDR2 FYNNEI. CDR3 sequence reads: CASRPDRGQGYTF. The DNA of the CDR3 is TGTGCCAGCAGACCGGACAGGGGGCAAGGCTACACCTTC.

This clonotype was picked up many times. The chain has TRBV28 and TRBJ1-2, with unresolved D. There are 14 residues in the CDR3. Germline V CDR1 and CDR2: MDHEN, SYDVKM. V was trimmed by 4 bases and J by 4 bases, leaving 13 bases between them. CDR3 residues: CASSSYRGTYGYTF. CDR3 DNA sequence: TGTGCCAGCAGTTCCTACCGGGGAACCTATGGCTACACCTTC.

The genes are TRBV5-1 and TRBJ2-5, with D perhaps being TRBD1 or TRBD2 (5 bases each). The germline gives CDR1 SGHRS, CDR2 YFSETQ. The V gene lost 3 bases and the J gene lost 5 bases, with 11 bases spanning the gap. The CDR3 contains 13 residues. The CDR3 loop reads CASSWDHGETQYF. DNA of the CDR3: TGCGCCAGCAGCTGGGACCATGGGGAGACCCAGTACTTC. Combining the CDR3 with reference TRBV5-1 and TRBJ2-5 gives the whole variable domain KAGVTQTPRYLIKTRGQQVTLSCSPISGHRSVSWYQQTPGQGLQFLFEYFSETQRNKGNFPGRFSGRQFSNSRSEMNVSTLELGDSALYLCASSWDHGETQYFGPGTRLLVL.